This TCR beta chain comes out of a study of tumor-infiltrating lymphocytes in primary liver carcinoma listed by TCRdb under 2017. Study-level background: Between late 2015 and 2016, 4 to 6 patients in China with histopathologically diagnosed primary liver carcinoma had surgical resection. Each sample produced roughly 3.5 to 7.13 million productive TCRbeta reads, and read depth showed no significant difference between tissue types. High reproducibility was observed for the technical replicate repertoires, with mean shared-clone rates approximately 0.9 and correlation coefficients above 0.95. Hepatocellular carcinoma (four) or combined HCC and intrahepatic cholangiocarcinoma (one) was present in the five patients, who were three men and two women aged 30 to 69 years. Across five regions of each liver tumor, along with adjacent normal tissue and blood, the study brought together TCRbeta repertoire sequencing, expression microarrays and whole-exome sequencing. A total of roughly 35 specimens from 5 patients underwent TCRbeta repertoire sequencing, comprising about 25 tumor regions, 5 adjacent noncancerous liver tissues and 5 peripheral blood samples. The five patients had tumors of stage T1-T3 N0M0, with maximum diameters ranging from roughly 4.2 to 10 cm. Study-wide findings and limitations: Bulk unsorted samples precluded comparing CD4+ and CD8+ T cell repertoires. With just a few patients in the study, the authors point out that the findings should be validated in a larger study. Repertoire overlap was found to be higher between tumor regions (mean about 36%) than between tumor-adjacent (roughly 17%) or tumor-blood (about 15%) pairs, consistent with antigen-driven expansion. Only the TCR beta chain was sequenced, so true repertoire diversity is likely underestimated because unpaired alpha chains were not captured. The top 250 clones made up a significantly larger repertoire fraction in tumors than in blood (p = 0.039).

The germline V gene provides CDR1 SGHNT and CDR2 YENEEA. From the cysteine up to the phenylalanine, the CDR3 has a length of 12 residues. Only CDR3 DNA remains: 36 bases, in frame from the first base. This clonotype was recorded once. No antigen is known for it. A junction end diverges from the germline sequence, so it may reflect a read error. RNA from unsorted whole blood was extracted with TRIzol reagent, and germline DNA was obtained with the DNeasy Blood & Tissue kit. Patients had chronic HBV infection and were treatment-naive at sampling. Before surgery, about 4 milliliters of peripheral blood were drawn into K2EDTA tubes. Using a constant-region primer and ProtoScript II reverse transcriptase, TCRbeta-specific cDNA was reverse-transcribed from 500 ng total RNA. TCRbeta libraries were built with three nested multiplex PCR rounds, a slightly modified ARM-PCR procedure. Each of the first two PCR rounds ran for approximately 10 cycles using multiplex TRBV1-TRBV30 forward primers together with a Cbeta reverse primer. Sample barcodes and Illumina adapters were added in a final 25-cycle PCR with Deep VentR polymerase. Before sequencing, amplicons between 200 and 500 bp were purified from gel using a QIAquick gel extraction kit. An Illumina HiSeq 2500 was used to sequence the TCRbeta amplicons with 250-bp paired-end reads. Per the original workflow: To recover full CDR3 sequences, reads were quality-trimmed using Trimmomatic v0.33 and paired reads were then merged using FLASH v1.2.11. V, D and J germline segments were assigned to the rearranged TCRbeta sequences by MiGEC v1.2.1b. VDJtools v1.0.0 computed clonotype statistics and Shannon-Wiener diversity indices. To reduce sampling bias, subsequent analyses other than the diversity analysis used only the 250 most abundant clonotypes in each sample. Using fastp trimming at Q25 and MiXCR clonotype assembly, TCRdb reanalyzed the public sequencing data and kept in-frame beta chains. Records with the same CDR3 protein are collapsed into one entry carrying the most frequent genes and DNA. V and J calls and clone size were set by TCRdb, not the authors. The sample records hundreds of thousands of distinct CDR3 sequences, 58% of which are singletons. In total, the top ten clones hold approximately 15% of the sample.

The sequenced sample consisted of peripheral blood. The chain joins TRBV11-3 to TRBJ2-5; matching of 5 bases hints at TRBD1 as the D gene. This TCR came from a woman aged 25-40 years with primary liver carcinoma and hepatitis B virus infection. The DNA sequence is TGTGCCAGCGGCTTGACAGAAGAGACCCAGTATTTC. It codes for CASGLTEETQYF.